This paragraph reports one TCR beta chain. This sample stems from a study of blood T cell repertoires in COVID-19. Whole-study context: T cells, B-cell-depleted T cells, or PBMCs provided the cDNA or gDNA that served as material.

Per the study methods: Nucleated cell counts were estimated from reference gene primer amplification. Clones were read by immunoSEQ multiplex PCR, and TCRdb kept only the in-frame ones, dropping some. The V and J calls and clone size come from that table; D and trimming were worked out from the DNA. The table lists approximately 350,000 clones, 80% to 90% of them singletons. This receptor was obtained from a man aged 25-40 years with active or convalescent COVID-19. The sample taken for sequencing was peripheral blood.

CDR3 DNA: TGTGCCAGCAGCTTTGGCTCTAACTATGGCTACACCTTC. Protein product: CASSFGSNYGYTF. The chain uses TRBV7-2 and TRBJ1-2; D is ambiguous. The CDR3 consists of 13 residues. Germline V gives CDR1 SGHTA, CDR2 FQGNSA. Trimming removed 3 bases at V and 0 bases at J, with 5 bases between.